This T cell receptor (beta chain) was profiled in a study of shared clonotypes between healthy human individuals. Study findings and constraints: Generally, estimated richness proved larger in naive subsets than it did in memory subsets.

The germline V and J ends were trimmed by 5 bases and 4 bases, with 10 bases remaining between them. The CDR3 consists of 13 residues. The germline V gene encodes CDR1 SGHTA and CDR2 FQGNSA. Clones were sequenced by immunoSEQ multiplex PCR, and TCRdb holds only the in-frame ones, with some missing. The sample holds approximately 1,000,000 clones; about 84% are singletons and the top ten take roughly 0.56%. This clone was seen once. The antigen is not known. This clonotype was obtained from a man aged 18 to 30 in good health. Some clones in this sample may be carry-over from other donors' samples. Sequenced sample: memory CD4+ T cells from PBMCs. Subset noted: CD45RA-negative fraction. The chain couples TRBV7-2 to TRBJ2-3, with D uncertain. CDR3 protein: CASSPDIPDTQYF. In DNA, the CDR3 is TGTGCCAGCAGCCCCGACATACCAGATACGCAGTATTTT.